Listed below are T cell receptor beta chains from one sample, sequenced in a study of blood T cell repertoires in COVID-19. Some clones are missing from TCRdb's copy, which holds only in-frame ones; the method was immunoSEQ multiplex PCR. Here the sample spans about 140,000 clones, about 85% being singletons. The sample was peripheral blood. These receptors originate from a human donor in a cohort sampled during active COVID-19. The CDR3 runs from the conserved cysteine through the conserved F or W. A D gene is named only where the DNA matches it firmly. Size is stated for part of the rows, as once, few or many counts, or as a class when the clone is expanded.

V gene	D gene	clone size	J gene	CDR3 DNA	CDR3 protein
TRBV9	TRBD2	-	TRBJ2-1	TGTGCCAGCAGCCCCCGACTAGCGGGCCCACCTCCCCATGAGCAGTTCTTC	CASSPRLAGPPPHEQFF
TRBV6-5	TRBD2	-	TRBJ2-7	TGTGCCAGCATGACCCGGGGGGGTTCCTACGAGCAGTACTTC	CASMTRGGSYEQYF
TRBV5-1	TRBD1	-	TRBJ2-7	TGCGCCAGCAGCTTCGGGGACAGGGGCTACGAGCAGTACTTC	CASSFGDRGYEQYF
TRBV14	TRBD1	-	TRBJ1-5	TGTGCCAGCAGCCCAGGGGGCGCCTATCAGCCCCAGCATTTT	CASSPGGAYQPQHF
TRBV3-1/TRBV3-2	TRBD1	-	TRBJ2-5	TGTGCCAGCAGCCTTCCAGGGGGCTTTGAGACCCAGTACTTC	CASSLPGGFETQYF
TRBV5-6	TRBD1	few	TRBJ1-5	TGTGCCAGCAGCTTGGGTAGGGGGCCGATTCAGCCCCAGCATTTT	CASSLGRGPIQPQHF
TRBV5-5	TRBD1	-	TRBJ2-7	TGTGCCAGCAGCTTGTCGGGACAGGGATACTACGAGCAGTACTTC	CASSLSGQGYYEQYF
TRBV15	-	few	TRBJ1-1	TGTGCCACCAGCAGAGACCCAGGGAATGAAGCTTTCTTT	CATSRDPGNEAFF
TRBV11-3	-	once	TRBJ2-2	TGTGCCAGCAGCTTATACAGAGACACCGGGGAGCTGTTTTTT	CASSLYRDTGELFF
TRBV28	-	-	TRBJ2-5	TGTGCCAGCAGTTTATCAGGGACACAAGAGACCCAGTACTTC	CASSLSGTQETQYF
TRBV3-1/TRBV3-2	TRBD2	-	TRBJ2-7	TGTGCCAGCAGCGAAACTAGCGGTTCCTACGAGCAGTACTTC	CASSETSGSYEQYF
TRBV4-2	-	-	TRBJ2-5	TGTGCCAGCAGCCAAGAGGGGGCGACCCAGTACTTC	CASSQEGATQYF
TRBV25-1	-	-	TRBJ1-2	TGTGCCAGCAGTTCCCCGCGGGGGGGGCATCGCTATGGCTACACCTTC	CASSSPRGGHRYGYTF
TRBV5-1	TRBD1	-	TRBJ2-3	TGCGCCAGCAGCTTGACAGGGGGGTCCACAGATACGCAGTATTTT	CASSLTGGSTDTQYF
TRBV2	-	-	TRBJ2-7	TGTGCCAGCAGTGAAAACCCCAGTCCCTACGAGCAGTACTTC	CASSENPSPYEQYF
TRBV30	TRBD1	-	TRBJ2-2	TGTGCCTGGCGAAGACAGGGGACTAACACCGGGGAGCTGTTTTTT	CAWRRQGTNTGELFF
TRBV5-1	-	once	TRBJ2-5	TGCGCCAGCAGCTTGGGCCGGGGTTCCAAAGAGACCCAGTACTTC	CASSLGRGSKETQYF
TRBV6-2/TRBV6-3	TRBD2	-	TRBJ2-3	TGTGCCAGCAGTTACTCGTTACTTCCTAGCGGAAGCACAGATACGCAGTATTTT	CASSYSLLPSGSTDTQYF
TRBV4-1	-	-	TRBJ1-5	TGCGCCAGCAGCCAAAAACAGGATAGCAATCAGCCCCAGCATTTT	CASSQKQDSNQPQHF
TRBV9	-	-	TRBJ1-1	TGTGCCAGCAGCGTGGCGGGAGGGAGCACTGAAGCTTTCTTT	CASSVAGGSTEAFF
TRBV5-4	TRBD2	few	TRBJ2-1	TGTGCCAGCAGCAAGGGACTAGCGGGAAGCTCCTACAATGAGCAGTTCTTC	CASSKGLAGSSYNEQFF
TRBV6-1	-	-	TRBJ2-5	TGTGCCAGCAGTGCGGACAGAGAGGCCCCCGGGGAGACCCAGTACTTC	CASSADREAPGETQYF
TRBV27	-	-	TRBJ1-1	TGTGCCAGCAGGGGGCTCGGCACTGAAGCTTTCTTT	CASRGLGTEAFF
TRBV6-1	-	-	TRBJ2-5	TGTGCCAGCAGTGAACGCCAGGGTTGGGCAGCGCAAGAGACCCAGTACTTC	CASSERQGWAAQETQYF
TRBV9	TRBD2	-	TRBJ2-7	TGTGCCACACCCTCCGGGGAGGGTAGTCCAAGGCAGTACTTC	CATPSGEGSPRQYF
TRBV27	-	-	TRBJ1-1	TGTGCCAGCAGTTTATCGCTCTCGGGCACTGAAGCTTTCTTT	CASSLSLSGTEAFF
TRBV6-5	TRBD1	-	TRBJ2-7	TGTGCCAGCAGCCCGGACAGGGTGGCCTACGAGCAGTACTTC	CASSPDRVAYEQYF
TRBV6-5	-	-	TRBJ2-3	TGTGCCAGCAGTTACTCGAGGTCGGTCTTCACAGATACGCAGTATTTT	CASSYSRSVFTDTQYF
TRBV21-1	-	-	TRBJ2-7	TGTGCCAGCAGCAAAGCGGGAGGGAGAACCTACGAGCAGTACTTC	CASSKAGGRTYEQYF
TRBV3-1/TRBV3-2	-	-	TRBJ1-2	TGTGCCAGCAGCGCAAGTAGTGGCTACACCTTC	CASSASSGYTF
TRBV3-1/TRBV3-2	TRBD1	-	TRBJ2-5	TGTGCCAGCAGCCAATTAGACAGGGGGCTAGGGGAGACCCAGTACTTC	CASSQLDRGLGETQYF
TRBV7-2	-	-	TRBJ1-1	TGTGCCAGCAGCCCATACGGACAGTTCTCAGAAGCTTTCTTT	CASSPYGQFSEAFF
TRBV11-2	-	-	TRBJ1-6	TGTGCCAGCAGCTTAGATCCGGGGTCACCCCTCCACTTT	CASSLDPGSPLHF
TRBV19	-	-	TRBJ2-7	TGTGCCAGTAGTATTACGAGACAGAGCTACGAGCAGTACTTC	CASSITRQSYEQYF
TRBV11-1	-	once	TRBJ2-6	TGTGCCAGCGAAAGGGGATCCGGGGCCAACGTCCTGACTTTC	CASERGSGANVLTF
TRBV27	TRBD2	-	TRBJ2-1	TGTGCCAGCGGATGGACTAGCGGGAACATGAATGAGCAGTTCTTC	CASGWTSGNMNEQFF
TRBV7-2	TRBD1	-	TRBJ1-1	TGTGCCAGCAGCAAGGGACAGACGAACACTGAAGCTTTCTTT	CASSKGQTNTEAFF
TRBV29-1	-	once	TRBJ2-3	TGCAGCGTGTTTGCGGGGACCTCAGATACGCAGTATTTT	CSVFAGTSDTQYF
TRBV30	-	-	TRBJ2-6	TGTGCCTGGAGGCTTGGGACTGCTGGGGCCAACGTCCTGACTTTC	CAWRLGTAGANVLTF
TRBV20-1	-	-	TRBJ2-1	TGCAGTGCTAGTGTCACCTTCCGGCGGGCGGACAATGAGCAGTTCTTC	CSASVTFRRADNEQFF
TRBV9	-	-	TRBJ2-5	TGTGCCAGCAGCGCGAGAGGACACCCTCAAGAGACCCAGTACTTC	CASSARGHPQETQYF
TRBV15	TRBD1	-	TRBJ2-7	TGTGCCACCAGCTACGGACAGGGGGTGTACGAGCAGTACTTC	CATSYGQGVYEQYF
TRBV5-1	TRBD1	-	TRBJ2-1	TGCGCCAGCAGCTTGGGACAGGGGGCCTACAATGAGCAGTTCTTC	CASSLGQGAYNEQFF
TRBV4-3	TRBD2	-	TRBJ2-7	TGCGCCAGCAGCCGAGACGTAGCGGGAGGAATTACTTACGAGCAGTACTTC	CASSRDVAGGITYEQYF
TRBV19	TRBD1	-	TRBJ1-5	TGTGCCAGTGGACAGGGCCCCCATCAGCCCCAGCATTTT	CASGQGPHQPQHF
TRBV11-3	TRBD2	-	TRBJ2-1	TGTGCCAGCAGCTCTGGGACTAGCTGGGGCAATGAGCAGTTCTTC	CASSSGTSWGNEQFF
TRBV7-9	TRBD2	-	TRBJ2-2	TGTGCCAGCAGCTCGCCCGGGACTACAACCGGGGAGCTGTTTTTT	CASSSPGTTTGELFF
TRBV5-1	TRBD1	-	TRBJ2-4	TGCGCCAGCAGCTTGACAGGGGATAATGACATTCAGTACTTC	CASSLTGDNDIQYF
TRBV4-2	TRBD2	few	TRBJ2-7	TGTGCCAGCAGCCCCTCCGGAGGCGGGAGGGCCGTCTACGAGCAGTACTTC	CASSPSGGGRAVYEQYF
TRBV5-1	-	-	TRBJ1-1	TGCGCCAGCAGCTTGGAGACAGGAGTTGAAGCTTTCTTT	CASSLETGVEAFF
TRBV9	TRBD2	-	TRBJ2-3	TGTGCCAGCAGCGTCGGACTAGCGGGAGCATTGGGTACGCAGTATTTT	CASSVGLAGALGTQYF
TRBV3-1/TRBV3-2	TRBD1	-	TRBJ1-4	TGTGCCAGCAGCCAGGGACAGGGAGGCTGGGCTGGAGAAAAACTGTTTTTT	CASSQGQGGWAGEKLFF
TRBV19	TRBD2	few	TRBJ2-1	TGTGCCAGTTGGTCGGTAGCGGGAGTCGGTGAGCAGTTCTTC	CASWSVAGVGEQFF